This T cell receptor (beta chain) derives from a study of blood T cell repertoires in COVID-19. Across the whole study: Nucleic acid was either cDNA or gDNA, and it came from T cells, B-cell-depleted T cells, or PBMCs.

Data came from immunoSEQ multiplex PCR; TCRdb stores just in-frame clones and leaves some out. Among under 95,000 clones listed, more than 75% were seen once. V lost 4 bases to trimming and J lost 2 bases; unmatched junction nucleotides: 6. Looked up from germline, CDR1 is SGHNT and CDR2 is YYREEE (reference sequence). This CDR3 region has 15 residues. This TCR came from a man aged 40-55 years with acute or convalescent COVID-19. The chain carries TRBV5-4 and TRBJ2-1, with 7 bases matching TRBD2. What was sequenced was peripheral blood. DNA of the CDR3: TGTGCCAGCAGCGGCGGGGGAGGAACCTACAATGAGCAGTTCTTC. Encoded protein: CASSGGGGTYNEQFF.